The 16 T cell receptor beta chains reported below all come from one sample, sequenced in a study of blood T cell repertoires in COVID-19. TCRdb's copy holds only in-frame clones and misses some; the assay was immunoSEQ multiplex PCR. The sample shows more than 300,000 clones, 85% to 95% of them seen only once. Sequencing was done on a sample of PBMCs or T cells enriched from blood (not recorded which). The source is a woman aged 25 to 39 who had been exposed to COVID-19.

The rearrangement joins TRBV4-1 to TRBJ1-3; D unresolved. Trimming pared 1 base from V and 0 bases from J, leaving 13 bases between. In germline, CDR1 is MGHRA, CDR2 YSYEKL. The CDR3 spans 17 residues. The CDR3 DNA reads TGCGCCAGCAGCCAAGGAATCCAGGTCGCCTCTGGAAACACCATATATTTT. Translating gives CASSQGIQVASGNTIYF.

The rearrangement links TRBV6-1 to TRBJ1-2, with a weak D call TRBD1 (5 bases). CDR1 MNHNS and CDR2 SASEGT come from the germline V gene. The CDR3 extends over 21 amino acids. V was cut by 2 bases and J by 7 bases, with 35 bases left in between. The CDR3 DNA reads as TGTGCCAGCAGTGAAATTGGCCAGGGCCAAGCAGGTCCCCGAAAAGCTGGTGGCTACACCTTC. Translation gives CASSEIGQGQAGPRKAGGYTF.

This clone has only one observation. The rearrangement links TRBV6-6 to TRBJ1-2; 8 bases line up with TRBD1. There are 15 residues in the CDR3. The germline gives CDR1 MNHNY, CDR2 SVGAGI (reference sequence). V shed 4 bases and J 6 bases; nucleotides not matched to a gene: 10. The CDR3 DNA is TGTGCCAGCAGTTCCGCTTCCGGGACAGGACATGGCTACACCTTC. This sequence encodes CASSSASGTGHGYTF.

This chain joins TRBV6-2 or TRBV6-3 and TRBJ1-2; D ambiguous. CDR1 and CDR2 (germline): MNHEY, SVGEGT. V was cut by 4 bases and J by 8 bases, with 11 bases left in between. The CDR3 has 12 amino acids. The CDR3 nucleotides are TGTGCCAGCAGTTCCGCGGGGAGCGGCTACACCTTC. It specifies CASSSAGSGYTF.

The rearrangement uses TRBV15 and TRBJ1-1; maybe TRBD1 (5 bases). CDR1 LNHNV and CDR2 YYDKDF come from the germline V gene (reference sequence). Trimming took 8 bases from V and 1 from J, leaving 17 bases between them. The CDR3 contains 15 residues. For the CDR3, the DNA is TGTGCCACCCGTATTGGGTGGGGGGGGAACACTGAAGCTTTCTTT. Translating it yields CATRIGWGGNTEAFF.

In nucleotides, the CDR3 is TGTGCCAGCAGCCCTCGAGCGGCTAGCAATCAGCCCCAGCATTTT. Translating gives CASSPRAASNQPQHF. The rearrangement links TRBV7-6 to TRBJ1-5; D is undetermined. Trimming removed 5 bases at V and 0 bases at J, with 11 bases between. Germline V gene lookup returns CDR1 SGHVS and CDR2 FNYEAQ. CDR3 length equals 15 residues.

The chain links TRBV11-3 to TRBJ2-5; 10 bases are a match to TRBD2. The germline V gene encodes CDR1 SGHNT and CDR2 YENEEA. The V and J ends lost 5 bases and 7 bases, in that order; junction bases with no gene match: 13. The CDR3 has 16 residues. The CDR3 nucleotides are TGTGCCAGCAGCCCATCGGGACTAGCGTCAGTCCGGACCCAGTACTTC. It is translated as CASSPSGLASVRTQYF.

The J gene is TRBJ2-2, the V gene TRBV18; a weak D match, TRBD2 (6 bases). With 2 bases removed from V and 3 bases from J, the gap between germline ends came to 13 bases. Germline V gives CDR1 KGHSH, CDR2 LQKENI. This CDR3 is 16 amino acids long. The CDR3 region has the DNA TGTGCCAGCTCACCAGGGCTCGGAGGGTACACCGGGGAGCTGTTTTTT. It is translated as CASSPGLGGYTGELFF.

The CDR3 sequence: CASSPSSRPDEKLFF. The DNA for the CDR3 is TGTGCCAGCTCACCAAGTAGCCGACCGGATGAAAAACTGTTTTTT. The genes are TRBV18 and TRBJ1-4; D not resolved. The CDR3 is 15 amino acids. Trimming shortened V by 2 bases and J by 6 bases, and 13 bases separated the two germline ends. CDR1 KGHSH and CDR2 LQKENI come from the germline V gene.

This clone appeared once. This rearrangement joins TRBV6-5 to TRBJ1-3, with 9 bases identical to TRBD1. The CDR3 loop spans 15 amino acids. Trimming cost V 5 bases and J 3 bases; bases outside gene matches: 5. CDR1 and CDR2 (germline): MNHEY, SVGAGI. CDR3 DNA: TGTGCCAGCAGTACGGACAGGGGAGGTGGAAACACCATATATTTT. Protein: CASSTDRGGGNTIYF.

The DNA for the CDR3 is TGTGCCAGTACTCACCCAGTCGGGCGGTCTGGGGCCACGGGAGGCGTCCTGACTTTC. This translates into CASTHPVGRSGATGGVLTF. The V gene is TRBV19, the J gene TRBJ2-6; 7 positions agree with TRBD2. After removal of 7 bases from V and 12 bases from J, the junction contained 27 bases not matched to a gene. This CDR3 is built from 19 residues. CDR1 and CDR2 (germline): LNHDA, SQIVND (reference sequence).

V usage is TRBV6-5 and J usage is TRBJ1-1; the D gene is possibly TRBD1 (6 bases). V was trimmed by 5 bases and J by 7 bases, leaving 17 bases between them. The CDR3 is made up of 14 amino acids. Per the germline V gene, CDR1 is MNHEY and CDR2 is SVGAGI. Here the CDR3 DNA reads TGTGCCAGCAGTCCCTTACCACAGGGTGATGAAGCTTTCTTT. This codes for CASSPLPQGDEAFF.

CDR3 sequence reads: CASSQDRGNGYTF. The CDR3 DNA follows: TGTGCCAGCAGCCAGGACAGGGGGAATGGCTACACCTTC. The V call is TRBV11-2, the J call TRBJ1-2; TRBD1 matches 10 bases. CDR1 and CDR2 (germline): SGHAT, FQNNGV. This CDR3 comprises 13 residues. After removal of 5 bases from V and 6 bases from J, the junction contained 3 bases not matched to a gene.

The rearrangement uses TRBV6-1 and TRBJ2-6, with TRBD1 as a possible D gene (6 bases). The V end lost 4 bases, the J end lost 0 bases, and 10 bases lay between the germline ends. Per the germline V gene, CDR1 is MNHNS and CDR2 is SASEGT. The CDR3 contains 16 residues. CDR3 amino acids: CASSVNRASGANVLTF. CDR3 sequence (DNA): TGTGCCAGCAGTGTGAACAGGGCCTCTGGGGCCAACGTCCTGACTTTC.

The chain couples TRBV27 to TRBJ1-2, with 12 bases that match TRBD1. Germline V gene sequence: CDR1 MNHEY, CDR2 SMNVEV (reference sequence). V shed 1 base, J shed 7 bases, and the junction held 7 bases outside the gene matches. The CDR3 has 16 residues. CDR3 nucleotide sequence: TGTGCCAGCAGTTTATTGGGACAGGGGGCAGAAAGTGGCTACACCTTC. Translated, it gives CASSLLGQGAESGYTF.

The genes are TRBV29-1 and TRBJ1-5, with TRBD1 as a possible D gene (6 bases). CDR1 and CDR2 (germline): SQVTM, ANQGSEA. Trimming cost V 5 bases and J 2 bases, with 7 bases left between them. CDR3 size: 12 residues. The CDR3 DNA follows: TGCAGCGTTTCAGGGGGCAATCAGCCCCAGCATTTT. Translating it yields CSVSGGNQPQHF.